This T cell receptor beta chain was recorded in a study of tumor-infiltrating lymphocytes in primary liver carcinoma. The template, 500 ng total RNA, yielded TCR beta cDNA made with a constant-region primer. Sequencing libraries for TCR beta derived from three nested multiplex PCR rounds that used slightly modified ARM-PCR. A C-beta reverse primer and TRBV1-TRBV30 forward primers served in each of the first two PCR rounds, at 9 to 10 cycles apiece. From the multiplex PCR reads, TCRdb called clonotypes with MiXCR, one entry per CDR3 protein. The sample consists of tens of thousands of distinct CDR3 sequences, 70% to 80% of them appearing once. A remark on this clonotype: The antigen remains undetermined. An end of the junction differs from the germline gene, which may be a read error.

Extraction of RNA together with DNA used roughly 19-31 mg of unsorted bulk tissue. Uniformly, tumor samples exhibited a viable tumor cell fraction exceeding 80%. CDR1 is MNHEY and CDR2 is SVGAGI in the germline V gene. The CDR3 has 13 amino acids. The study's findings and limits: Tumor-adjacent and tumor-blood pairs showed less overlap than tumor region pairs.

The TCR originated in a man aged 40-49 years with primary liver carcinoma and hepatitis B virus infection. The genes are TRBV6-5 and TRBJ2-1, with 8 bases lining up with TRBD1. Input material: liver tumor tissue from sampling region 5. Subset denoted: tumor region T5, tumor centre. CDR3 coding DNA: TGTGTCAGCAGCGGACAGGGCCACAATGAGCAGTTCTTC. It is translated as CVSSGQGHNEQFF.